Reported below is one TCR beta chain. Germline CDR1 and CDR2: SGHTA and FQGNSA. V dropped 5 bases and J dropped 7 bases, with 11 bases sitting between them. The CDR3 runs to 12 residues. Analyses pooled second doses at about 4 or about 12 weeks. The data were taken from a study of T cell responses to AZD1222 COVID-19 vaccine. The data were produced by immunoSEQ multiplex PCR, yet TCRdb's version contains in-frame clones alone and is incomplete. This table holds roughly 120,000 clones, roughly 90% found once. The sample in question was peripheral blood, obtained 28 days after the second AZD1222 dose. The rearrangement uses TRBV7-2 and TRBJ1-1; D uncertain. The source of this sequence is an adult who received the AZD1222 COVID-19 vaccine. This CDR3 is CASSPWRDEAFF. CDR3 nucleotide sequence: TGTGCCAGCAGCCCCTGGCGGGATGAAGCTTTCTTT.